The following is a T cell receptor beta chain sequence with its context. Self-reported history from a screening survey and questionnaire set each donor's cohort. CDR3 length equals 17 residues. After removal of 2 bases from V and 2 bases from J, the junction contained 9 bases not matched to a gene. From germline, CDR1 is MNHNS and CDR2 SASEGT. This specimen belongs to a study of blood T cell repertoires in COVID-19. Study-level information: In each case, the material was cDNA or gDNA derived from T cells, B-cell-depleted T cells, or PBMCs.

In the authors' workflow: Reference gene primer amplification gave estimated nucleated cell counts. The assay was immunoSEQ multiplex PCR, and TCRdb's table has in-frame clones only and misses some. That table gives V, J and clone size, and the DNA gave D and trimming. The profile covers about 220,000 clones, with 82% appearing a single time and about 3.3% taken by the ten largest. Sequencing was carried out using PBMCs or T cells enriched from blood (not recorded which). The source is an older woman who had recovered from COVID-19. V and J are TRBV6-1 and TRBJ2-5; the match to TRBD2 covers 9 bases. DNA for the CDR3: TGTGCCAGCAGTGAATTAATGTTAGCGGGAGCGCAAGAGACCCAGTACTTC. It yields the protein CASSELMLAGAQETQYF.